A selection of T cell receptor beta chains follows, all from one sample in a study of blood T cell repertoires in COVID-19. Produced via immunoSEQ multiplex PCR; TCRdb's table is partial and in-frame only. The sample has 360,000 or so clones, roughly 89% seen once; the top ten hold less than 2%. Sequencing was performed on PBMCs or T cells enriched from blood (not recorded which). These receptor sequences come from a woman aged 30 to 39 who had recovered from COVID-19. Both conserved end residues are part of each CDR3. Fields, in order: D gene, V gene, clone size, J gene, CDR3 protein, CDR3 DNA. D genes are given only for firm matches. Clone size appears in some rows only: once, few, many, or a class for an expanded clone.

D: .
V: TRBV11-2
size: .
J: TRBJ1-6
CDR3: CASSIRQVKNSPLHF
DNA: TGTGCCAGCAGCATAAGACAAGTTAAGAATTCACCCCTCCACTTT

D: TRBD2
V: TRBV7-8
size: .
J: TRBJ2-3
CDR3: CASSLPTSGTSDTQYF
DNA: TGTGCCAGCAGCTTACCGACTAGCGGGACCTCAGATACGCAGTATTTT

D: TRBD2
V: TRBV6-4
size: few
J: TRBJ2-3
CDR3: CASSDGTSGSTDTQYF
DNA: TGTGCCAGCAGTGACGGGACTAGCGGGAGCACAGATACGCAGTATTTT

D: .
V: TRBV3-1/TRBV3-2
size: .
J: TRBJ2-1
CDR3: CASSSPPGQPYNEQFF
DNA: TGTGCCAGCAGCAGCCCTCCGGGACAACCCTACAATGAGCAGTTCTTC

D: .
V: TRBV3-1/TRBV3-2
size: .
J: TRBJ1-1
CDR3: CASSHFSGTEAFF
DNA: TGTGCCAGCAGCCATTTTTCAGGCACTGAAGCTTTCTTT

D: .
V: TRBV28
size: .
J: TRBJ1-2
CDR3: CASIQPGRYGYTF
DNA: TGTGCCAGCATCCAGCCAGGGAGGTATGGCTACACCTTC

D: .
V: TRBV7-2
size: .
J: TRBJ2-4
CDR3: CASSSRGPELKNIQYF
DNA: TGTGCCAGCAGCTCCCGCGGTCCGGAACTAAAAAACATTCAGTACTTC

D: TRBD1
V: TRBV3-1/TRBV3-2
size: .
J: TRBJ2-7
CDR3: CASSAAGQGSYEQYF
DNA: TGTGCCAGCAGCGCAGCGGGACAGGGCTCCTACGAGCAGTACTTC

D: .
V: TRBV4-2
size: .
J: TRBJ1-2
CDR3: CASSQGETVYYGYTF
DNA: TGTGCCAGCAGCCAAGGTGAGACAGTTTACTATGGCTACACCTTC

D: .
V: TRBV5-1
size: few
J: TRBJ2-7
CDR3: CASSLVTAYEQYF
DNA: TGCGCCAGCAGCTTGGTCACAGCCTACGAGCAGTACTTC

D: TRBD1
V: TRBV2
size: .
J: TRBJ2-7
CDR3: CASSSQGYEQYF
DNA: TGTGCCAGCAGTTCACAGGGGTACGAGCAGTACTTC

D: .
V: TRBV19
size: .
J: TRBJ1-1
CDR3: CASSIDWGLRTEAFF
DNA: TGTGCCAGTAGTATAGATTGGGGGCTGAGGACTGAAGCTTTCTTT

D: TRBD2
V: TRBV28
size: .
J: TRBJ2-3
CDR3: CASSTGGGVRTDTQYF
DNA: TGTGCCAGCAGTACGGGCGGGGGTGTACGGACAGATACGCAGTATTTT

D: TRBD1
V: TRBV24-1
size: .
J: TRBJ2-1
CDR3: CATSDSKSTGTGGSDEQFF
DNA: TGTGCCACCAGTGATTCGAAATCGACCGGGACAGGGGGTTCCGATGAGCAGTTCTTC

D: .
V: TRBV12-3/TRBV12-4
size: .
J: TRBJ1-2
CDR3: CASSLPGNYGYTF
DNA: TGTGCCAGCAGTTTACCAGGGAACTATGGCTACACCTTC

D: .
V: TRBV18
size: .
J: TRBJ1-1
CDR3: CASSPLMKTGLGTEAFF
DNA: TGTGCCAGCTCACCTCTAATGAAGACGGGATTGGGCACTGAAGCTTTCTTT

D: .
V: TRBV19
size: once
J: TRBJ2-6
CDR3: CASSIRGRVGWSGANVLTF
DNA: TGTGCCAGTAGTATCAGGGGCCGGGTCGGGTGGTCTGGGGCCAACGTCCTGACTTTC

D: .
V: TRBV15
size: .
J: TRBJ1-1
CDR3: CATSRTGAMNTEAFF
DNA: TGTGCCACCAGCCGAACTGGGGCCATGAACACTGAAGCTTTCTTT

D: TRBD1
V: TRBV4-1
size: once
J: TRBJ1-1
CDR3: CASSQVRQGLNTEAFF
DNA: TGCGCCAGCAGCCAAGTGCGACAGGGATTGAACACTGAAGCTTTCTTT

D: TRBD1
V: TRBV30
size: .
J: TRBJ1-6
CDR3: CACRQGANSPLHF
DNA: TGTGCCTGCCGACAGGGGGCGAATTCACCCCTCCACTTT

D: TRBD2
V: TRBV14
size: .
J: TRBJ2-1
CDR3: CASSQVTSIGEQFF
DNA: TGTGCCAGCAGCCAAGTGACTAGCATCGGTGAGCAGTTCTTC

D: .
V: TRBV28
size: .
J: TRBJ2-1
CDR3: CASRRSILTHNEQFF
DNA: TGTGCCAGCAGGAGGTCGATCCTAACGCACAATGAGCAGTTCTTC

D: TRBD2
V: TRBV2
size: .
J: TRBJ2-7
CDR3: CASSATSVTYEQYF
DNA: TGTGCCAGCAGTGCGACTAGCGTAACCTACGAGCAGTACTTC

D: TRBD2
V: TRBV27
size: .
J: TRBJ2-1
CDR3: CASSGLASGMRQQFF
DNA: TGTGCCAGCAGCGGCTTGGCTAGCGGGATGCGGCAGCAGTTCTTC

D: .
V: TRBV28
size: .
J: TRBJ1-6
CDR3: CASSPGLSSYNSPLHF
DNA: TGTGCCAGCAGTCCCGGACTGAGCTCCTATAATTCACCCCTCCACTTT

D: .
V: TRBV5-6
size: .
J: TRBJ2-3
CDR3: CASSLNYEPTDTQYF
DNA: TGTGCCAGCAGCTTAAACTACGAACCCACAGATACGCAGTATTTT

D: TRBD1
V: TRBV27
size: .
J: TRBJ1-5
CDR3: CASRTGASNQPQHF
DNA: TGTGCCAGCAGAACAGGGGCTAGCAATCAGCCCCAGCATTTT

D: TRBD2
V: TRBV10-3
size: .
J: TRBJ2-1
CDR3: CAISDITSDYNEQFF
DNA: TGTGCCATCAGTGATATTACTAGCGATTACAATGAGCAGTTCTTC

D: TRBD1
V: TRBV4-2
size: .
J: TRBJ1-1
CDR3: CASSQEDRKNPEAFF
DNA: TGTGCCAGCAGCCAAGAGGACAGGAAAAATCCTGAAGCTTTCTTT

D: TRBD1
V: TRBV4-1
size: once
J: TRBJ1-5
CDR3: CASSQDWQETGAQPQHF
DNA: TGCGCCAGCAGCCAAGATTGGCAGGAGACAGGGGCCCAGCCCCAGCATTTT

D: .
V: TRBV29-1
size: .
J: TRBJ1-5
CDR3: CSALDSSNQPQHF
DNA: TGCAGCGCCCTAGACAGTAGCAATCAGCCCCAGCATTTT

D: TRBD1
V: TRBV5-1
size: .
J: TRBJ2-3
CDR3: CASSLQGMTDTQYF
DNA: TGCGCCAGCAGCTTACAGGGGATGACAGATACGCAGTATTTT

D: .
V: TRBV6-4
size: .
J: TRBJ1-3
CDR3: CASRAQGTHSTISGNTIYF
DNA: TGTGCCAGCAGGGCACAGGGAACCCACTCTACCATCTCTGGAAACACCATATATTTT

D: .
V: TRBV2
size: .
J: TRBJ2-2
CDR3: CASSEQGRAGELFF
DNA: TGTGCCAGCAGTGAACAGGGGAGGGCCGGGGAGCTGTTTTTT

D: TRBD1
V: TRBV7-9
size: once
J: TRBJ1-1
CDR3: CASSLGFDRGLVDTEAFF
DNA: TGTGCCAGCAGCTTAGGGTTCGACAGGGGGTTGGTGGACACTGAAGCTTTCTTT

D: .
V: TRBV10-3
size: .
J: TRBJ2-5
CDR3: CASRLRDNQETQYF
DNA: TGTGCCTCAAGGCTCCGGGACAACCAAGAGACCCAGTACTTC

D: TRBD1
V: TRBV7-9
size: .
J: TRBJ1-1
CDR3: CASMGTDTEAFF
DNA: TGTGCCAGCATGGGGACAGACACTGAAGCTTTCTTT

D: .
V: TRBV9
size: .
J: TRBJ2-7
CDR3: CASTRGEQYF
DNA: TGTGCCAGCACCCGGGGGGAGCAGTACTTC

D: .
V: TRBV15
size: many
J: TRBJ1-1
CDR3: CATSRAGRASNTEAFF
DNA: TGTGCCACCAGCAGAGCTGGCAGGGCATCGAACACTGAAGCTTTCTTT

D: .
V: TRBV7-3
size: .
J: TRBJ2-2
CDR3: CASSLVGAYTGELFF
DNA: TGTGCCAGCAGCTTGGTAGGGGCCTACACCGGGGAGCTGTTTTTT

D: .
V: TRBV7-2
size: once
J: TRBJ2-1
CDR3: CASSLDSYNEQFF
DNA: TGTGCCAGCAGCCTGGACAGCTACAATGAGCAGTTCTTC

D: TRBD1
V: TRBV4-2
size: .
J: TRBJ1-5
CDR3: CASSQVQGYQPQHF
DNA: TGTGCCAGCAGCCAAGTACAGGGGTATCAGCCCCAGCATTTT

D: TRBD1
V: TRBV7-2
size: .
J: TRBJ2-7
CDR3: CASSLVGGTGGYEQYF
DNA: TGTGCCAGCAGCTTAGTTGGTGGGACAGGGGGTTACGAGCAGTACTTC

D: .
V: TRBV30
size: .
J: TRBJ1-1
CDR3: CAWSVSGDTEAFF
DNA: TGTGCCTGGAGTGTATCGGGTGACACTGAAGCTTTCTTT

D: TRBD2
V: TRBV28
size: once
J: TRBJ2-3
CDR3: CASSWGEGNTDTQYF
DNA: TGTGCCAGCAGTTGGGGGGAGGGGAACACAGATACGCAGTATTTT

D: .
V: TRBV29-1
size: .
J: TRBJ1-2
CDR3: CSVESGYGYTF
DNA: TGCAGCGTTGAGAGCGGCTATGGCTACACCTTC

D: .
V: TRBV6-5
size: .
J: TRBJ1-4
CDR3: CASSYSPGTSEKLFF
DNA: TGTGCCAGCAGTTACTCGCCAGGGACAAGTGAAAAACTGTTTTTT

D: TRBD1
V: TRBV2
size: .
J: TRBJ1-5
CDR3: CASSGTGSHQPQHF
DNA: TGTGCCAGCAGTGGGACAGGTTCCCATCAGCCCCAGCATTTT